These T cell receptor beta chains were read from a single sample in a study of control samples from healthy donors and cancer patients. The table came from immunoSEQ multiplex PCR; TCRdb's copy has only in-frame clones and leaves some out. The sample has about 130,000 clones, 88% seen once. What was sequenced was blood. The receptors here all came from a middle-aged man in good health. CDR3s include the opening cysteine and the closing phenylalanine or tryptophan. The order of the fields is V gene, J gene, clone size, D gene, CDR3 DNA, CDR3 protein. A D gene is named only where the DNA matches it firmly. Not every row has a clone size; where given, it reads once, few, many or a size class.

v_call: TRBV27; j_call: TRBJ2-3; clone_size: .; d_call: TRBD2; cdr3_nt: TGTGCCAGCAGTTTCCTTGGCGGGGGGCGGCCCTCGGGTTGGTATTTT; cdr3_aa: CASSFLGGGRPSGWYF
v_call: TRBV28; j_call: TRBJ2-3; clone_size: .; d_call: .; cdr3_nt: TGTGCCAGCAGTGGGACGACGAATACGCAGTATTTT; cdr3_aa: CASSGTTNTQYF
v_call: TRBV5-4; j_call: TRBJ2-7; clone_size: .; d_call: TRBD2; cdr3_nt: TGTGCCAGCACTATATGGGGGGGCTCCTACGAGCAGTACTTC; cdr3_aa: CASTIWGGSYEQYF
v_call: TRBV2; j_call: TRBJ1-5; clone_size: .; d_call: TRBD1; cdr3_nt: TGTGCCAGCAGTCAGACAGGGGGCAATAGCAATCAGCCCCAGCATTTT; cdr3_aa: CASSQTGGNSNQPQHF
v_call: TRBV27; j_call: TRBJ2-1; clone_size: once; d_call: .; cdr3_nt: TGTGCCAGCAGTAGTAATTACAATGAGCAGTTCTTC; cdr3_aa: CASSSNYNEQFF
v_call: TRBV27; j_call: TRBJ2-7; clone_size: .; d_call: .; cdr3_nt: TGTGCCAGGTCCCGGGACCTCTACGAGCAGTACTTC; cdr3_aa: CARSRDLYEQYF
v_call: TRBV5-6; j_call: TRBJ2-1; clone_size: .; d_call: TRBD1; cdr3_nt: TGTGCATACCAATCCGGGACAGATTACAATGAGCAGTTCTTC; cdr3_aa: CAYQSGTDYNEQFF
v_call: TRBV12-5; j_call: TRBJ1-5; clone_size: .; d_call: .; cdr3_nt: TGTGCTAGTGGTAGGGACGGGGGCAATCAGCCCCAGCATTTT; cdr3_aa: CASGRDGGNQPQHF
v_call: TRBV4-1; j_call: TRBJ2-2; clone_size: few; d_call: .; cdr3_nt: TGCGCCAGCAGCCAAGAAGGGATGGGGGATAACACCGGGGAGCTGTTTTTT; cdr3_aa: CASSQEGMGDNTGELFF
v_call: TRBV30; j_call: TRBJ2-1; clone_size: .; d_call: .; cdr3_nt: TGTGCCTGCACAAAGGGGGGGGACAATGAGCAGTTCTTC; cdr3_aa: CACTKGGDNEQFF
v_call: TRBV2; j_call: TRBJ1-6; clone_size: once; d_call: .; cdr3_nt: TGTGCCAGCAGTCAGGAGGGTTCCTATAATTCACCCCTCCACTTT; cdr3_aa: CASSQEGSYNSPLHF
v_call: TRBV6-6; j_call: TRBJ1-2; clone_size: .; d_call: TRBD1; cdr3_nt: TGTGCCAGCAGTTACGCTGGGACAGCAAATGGCTACACCTTC; cdr3_aa: CASSYAGTANGYTF
v_call: TRBV18; j_call: TRBJ1-1; clone_size: .; d_call: .; cdr3_nt: TGTGCCAGCTCACCAGTAAGGGGCTCTGGACCGGGGACTGAAGCTTTCTTT; cdr3_aa: CASSPVRGSGPGTEAFF
v_call: TRBV19; j_call: TRBJ1-2; clone_size: once; d_call: TRBD1; cdr3_nt: TGTGCCAGTAGTAGAGGACAGGGCTATGGCTACACCTTC; cdr3_aa: CASSRGQGYGYTF
v_call: TRBV2; j_call: TRBJ1-1; clone_size: .; d_call: TRBD1; cdr3_nt: TGTGCCAGCAGTAGACAGACAGGGTGGGGCGATGTAGGTAGTCTCACTGAAGCTTTCTTT; cdr3_aa: CASSRQTGWGDVGSLTEAFF
v_call: TRBV9; j_call: TRBJ2-2; clone_size: .; d_call: TRBD2; cdr3_nt: TGTGCCAGCAGCCCGACTAGCGGGGGGATGAACACCGGGGAGCTGTTTTTT; cdr3_aa: CASSPTSGGMNTGELFF
v_call: TRBV28; j_call: TRBJ2-1; clone_size: once; d_call: TRBD2; cdr3_nt: TGTGCCAGCACTAGCGGGGGGACCAGAGGGCAGTTCTTC; cdr3_aa: CASTSGGTRGQFF
v_call: TRBV7-6; j_call: TRBJ1-1; clone_size: once; d_call: .; cdr3_nt: TGTGCCAGCAGCTCTCGGGGGGCTTCTGAAGCTTTCTTT; cdr3_aa: CASSSRGASEAFF
v_call: TRBV5-1; j_call: TRBJ2-7; clone_size: .; d_call: .; cdr3_nt: TGCGCCAGCAGCTCCGGACCTTATTCTTACGAGCAGTACTTC; cdr3_aa: CASSSGPYSYEQYF
v_call: TRBV5-1; j_call: TRBJ1-4; clone_size: .; d_call: .; cdr3_nt: TGCGCCAGCAGCATAGCCCCGAATACGGCTAATGAAAAACTGTTTTTT; cdr3_aa: CASSIAPNTANEKLFF
v_call: TRBV28; j_call: TRBJ2-1; clone_size: .; d_call: TRBD2; cdr3_nt: TGTGCCAGCATTGGGGGGGACAATGAGCAGTTCTTC; cdr3_aa: CASIGGDNEQFF
v_call: TRBV6-6; j_call: TRBJ1-1; clone_size: .; d_call: .; cdr3_nt: TGTGCCAGCAGTTACCTGTCCGGGCAGAAAAACACTGAAGCTTTCTTT; cdr3_aa: CASSYLSGQKNTEAFF
v_call: TRBV6-2/TRBV6-3; j_call: TRBJ2-1; clone_size: .; d_call: .; cdr3_nt: TGTGCCAGCAGTCCCGAGGGGCGGGCCTACAATGAGCAGTTCTTC; cdr3_aa: CASSPEGRAYNEQFF
v_call: TRBV24-1; j_call: TRBJ1-2; clone_size: .; d_call: .; cdr3_nt: TGTGCCACCAGTGTCGGAGGGGGATCTAGCTATGGCTACACCTTC; cdr3_aa: CATSVGGGSSYGYTF
v_call: TRBV28; j_call: TRBJ2-7; clone_size: .; d_call: .; cdr3_nt: TGTGCCAGCAGTTTAAGGTACCCATCCTACGAGCAGTACTTC; cdr3_aa: CASSLRYPSYEQYF
v_call: TRBV30; j_call: TRBJ2-7; clone_size: .; d_call: .; cdr3_nt: TGTGCCTGGAACAGGGCGTACGAGCAGTACTTC; cdr3_aa: CAWNRAYEQYF
v_call: TRBV6-5; j_call: TRBJ2-3; clone_size: .; d_call: TRBD2; cdr3_nt: TGTGCCAGCAGTTCCGAACTAGCGGGTAGTGGGGATACGCAGTATTTT; cdr3_aa: CASSSELAGSGDTQYF
v_call: TRBV28; j_call: TRBJ1-5; clone_size: few; d_call: .; cdr3_nt: TGTGCCAGCAGTTCGATGGTACCGCTTCAGCCCCAGCATTTT; cdr3_aa: CASSSMVPLQPQHF
v_call: TRBV6-5; j_call: TRBJ2-2; clone_size: once; d_call: .; cdr3_nt: TGTGCCAGCAGAGGAACAGGGACCGGGGAGCTGTTTTTT; cdr3_aa: CASRGTGTGELFF
v_call: TRBV3-1/TRBV3-2; j_call: TRBJ2-5; clone_size: .; d_call: TRBD1; cdr3_nt: TGTGCCACCCGAGACAGGGGGAAAGAGACCCAGTACTTC; cdr3_aa: CATRDRGKETQYF
v_call: TRBV11-3; j_call: TRBJ2-3; clone_size: .; d_call: .; cdr3_nt: TGTGCCAGCAGCCCCCGGGAGACGGGGCTCGCTCCGCAGTATTTT; cdr3_aa: CASSPRETGLAPQYF
v_call: TRBV30; j_call: TRBJ1-2; clone_size: .; d_call: .; cdr3_nt: TGTGCCTGCCCCGGGACGGCGGATTATGGCTACACCTTC; cdr3_aa: CACPGTADYGYTF
v_call: TRBV2; j_call: TRBJ2-1; clone_size: .; d_call: .; cdr3_nt: TGTGCCAGCAGCAGAGGACAATCTCCATGGACCGATGAGCAGTTCTTC; cdr3_aa: CASSRGQSPWTDEQFF
v_call: TRBV5-6; j_call: TRBJ2-7; clone_size: .; d_call: TRBD2; cdr3_nt: TGTGCCCGCCGCGCCGGGGGCGGGGGGACCTACGAGCAGTACTTC; cdr3_aa: CARRAGGGGTYEQYF
v_call: TRBV10-1; j_call: TRBJ2-5; clone_size: once; d_call: .; cdr3_nt: TGCGCCAGCAGCCAGGGGCCTCAAGAGACCCAGTACTTC; cdr3_aa: CASSQGPQETQYF
v_call: TRBV19; j_call: TRBJ1-5; clone_size: once; d_call: .; cdr3_nt: TGTGCCAGTAGTATAGTACCAGGGACTAGCAATCAGCCCCAGCATTTT; cdr3_aa: CASSIVPGTSNQPQHF
v_call: TRBV29-1; j_call: TRBJ2-7; clone_size: .; d_call: .; cdr3_nt: TGCAGCGTTGAGGTATGGGTAATCAATTCCTACGAGCAGTACTTC; cdr3_aa: CSVEVWVINSYEQYF
v_call: TRBV18; j_call: TRBJ1-2; clone_size: few; d_call: TRBD1; cdr3_nt: TGTGCCAGCTCACCACCCAGGGGGATCGACTATGGCTACACCTTC; cdr3_aa: CASSPPRGIDYGYTF
v_call: TRBV2; j_call: TRBJ1-4; clone_size: once; d_call: TRBD1; cdr3_nt: TGTGCCAGCAGTGACCGGGACAGGGGTCGGAATGAAAAACTGTTTTTT; cdr3_aa: CASSDRDRGRNEKLFF
v_call: TRBV6-5; j_call: TRBJ1-3; clone_size: .; d_call: .; cdr3_nt: TGTGCCACCAGCCGGCAGGGAATCTCTGGAAACACCATATATTTT; cdr3_aa: CATSRQGISGNTIYF
v_call: TRBV19; j_call: TRBJ2-3; clone_size: .; d_call: .; cdr3_nt: TGTGCCAGTAGTATTCCCGGGGCCCCACGGGCAGATACGCAGTATTTT; cdr3_aa: CASSIPGAPRADTQYF
v_call: TRBV7-9; j_call: TRBJ1-5; clone_size: .; d_call: .; cdr3_nt: TGTGCCAGCAGCTTAGAGTTTGGGGGGCCCCAGCATTTT; cdr3_aa: CASSLEFGGPQHF
v_call: TRBV9; j_call: TRBJ1-2; clone_size: .; d_call: TRBD1; cdr3_nt: TGTGCCAGCAGCGTAGGGACAGGTCACTACACCTTC; cdr3_aa: CASSVGTGHYTF